The 32 T cell receptor beta chains below all came from one sample that was sequenced in a study of T cell repertoires in MIS-A myocarditis. TCRdb keeps only in-frame clones here, not all; method: immunoSEQ multiplex PCR. The sample carries around 6,100 clones, around 84% recorded once. Input material: right inferior lung lobe tissue obtained at autopsy. All receptors derive from a man aged 18 to 29 with fulminant myocarditis from multisystem inflammatory syndrome in adults (MIS-A) after COVID-19.

This clone has more than one count but fewer than ten. Other DNA variants within this sample encode the same CDR3. The chain joins TRBV6-1 to TRBJ2-3, with D perhaps matching TRBD1 (6 bases). The CDR3 loop spans 14 amino acids. The V gene lost 3 bases and the J gene lost 3 bases, with 10 bases spanning the gap. Germline values: CDR1 MNHNS, CDR2 SASEGT. The CDR3 nucleotides are TGTGCCAGCAGTGACAGGGGCCCTACAGATACGCAGTATTTT. It is translated as CASSDRGPTDTQYF.

A word on this clone: The same CDR3 arises from other DNA sequences in this sample as well. V and J are TRBV14 and TRBJ2-7, with D tentatively TRBD1 (6 bases). This CDR3 has 14 residues. Per germline, CDR1 SGHDN and CDR2 FVKESK. The ends were cut back, 6 bases at V and 4 bases at J, with 16 bases in the middle. In nucleotides, the CDR3 is TGTGCCAGCAGTCAACAGGGTTTAGGTTACGAGCAGTACTTC. Its protein product is CASSQQGLGYEQYF. Combining the CDR3 with reference TRBV14 and TRBJ2-7 gives the whole variable domain EAGVTQFPSHSVIEKGQTVTLRCDPISGHDNLYWYRRVMGKEIKFLLHFVKESKQDESGMPNNRFLAERTGGTYSTLKVQPAELEDSGVYFCASSQQGLGYEQYFGPGTRLTVT.

This chain joins TRBV6-2 or TRBV6-3 and TRBJ2-1; no firm D call. The germline V gene has CDR1 MNHEY and CDR2 SVGEGT. The CDR3 runs to 15 residues. Trimming stripped 4 bases from V and 1 base from J, with 11 bases between. CDR3 bases: TGTGCCAGCAGTTCAACTCAGGAATCCTACAATGAGCAGTTCTTC. Amino acid sequence: CASSSTQESYNEQFF.

The chain couples TRBV6-4 to TRBJ2-1, with 9 bases that match TRBD2. CDR1 is MRHNA, CDR2 SNTAGT, per germline. Trimming cost V 0 bases and J 3 bases; bases outside gene matches: 0. The CDR3 sequence is 15 residues long. The CDR3 loop reads CASSDSSGSYNEQFF. The CDR3 DNA sequence: TGTGCCAGCAGTGACTCTAGCGGGAGCTACAATGAGCAGTTCTTC.

The rearrangement links TRBV7-2 to TRBJ1-4; D call uncertain. Trimming removed 2 bases at V and 7 bases at J, with 14 bases between. This CDR3 is built from 15 residues. CDR1 and CDR2 from the germline V gene are SGHTA and FQGNSA. CDR3 region: CASSLWPSTGEKLFF. The CDR3 DNA is TGTGCCAGCAGCTTATGGCCCTCAACGGGTGAAAAACTGTTTTTT. Together with reference TRBV7-2 and TRBJ1-4, the CDR3 gives the full variable domain: GAGVSQSPSNKVTEKGKDVELRCDPISGHTALYWYRQSLGQGLEFLIYFQGNSAPDKSGLPSDRFSAERTGGSVSTLTIQRTQQEDSAVYLCASSLWPSTGEKLFFGSGTQLSVL.

The table lists this clone with a few counts. CDR3 amino acids: CASRLTGTGYTEAFF. CDR3 coding DNA: TGTGCCAGCAGATTGACCGGGACAGGGTATACTGAAGCTTTCTTT. J is TRBJ1-1 and V is TRBV7-3, with 9 bases that match TRBD1. V lost 6 bases and J lost 5; bases outside the gene matches: 10. CDR3 length: 15 amino acids. Germline assignment: CDR1 SGHTA and CDR2 FQGTGA.

This clone was observed a few times. The chain uses TRBV11-2 and TRBJ1-4; D uncertain. The length of the CDR3 is 16 residues. Trimming pared 1 base from V and 3 bases from J, leaving 12 bases between. Germline CDR1 SGHAT, CDR2 FQNNGV. The CDR3 sequence is CASSLGTLVSNEKLFF. The CDR3 bases are TGTGCCAGCAGCTTAGGGACTTTGGTATCTAATGAAAAACTGTTTTTT.

A remark on this clone: Relative to the germline gene, one junction end is altered; a read error may explain this. This chain connects TRBV6-2 or TRBV6-3 to TRBJ1-5, with TRBD1 matching 8 bases. The V gene's germline CDR1 is MNHEY and CDR2 SVGEGT. This CDR3 region has 15 residues. The CDR3 protein is CASSLGQGSYQPQHF. As DNA, the CDR3 is TGTGCCAGCAGCCTCGGACAGGGTAGCTATCAGCCCCAGCATTTT.

The chain recombines TRBV4-1 with TRBJ2-1; 13 bases are a match to TRBD2. V was pared by 1 base and J by 10 bases, with 10 bases of the junction left unmatched. Germline CDR1 and CDR2: MGHRA and YSYEKL. The CDR3 is 17 residues long. The CDR3 DNA reads as TGCGCCAGCAGCCAAGTGGTGACTAGCGGGGGGAAAAGGGAGCAGTTCTTC. Translating gives CASSQVVTSGGKREQFF.

This chain links TRBV9 with TRBJ2-1; D is ambiguous. Germline V gene sequence: CDR1 SGDLS, CDR2 YYNGEE. The CDR3 is 14 residues long. V gave up 0 bases and J gave up 0 bases, with 4 bases separating them. The CDR3 protein is CASSVGSSYNEQFF. CDR3 coding DNA: TGTGCCAGCAGCGTAGGAAGCTCCTACAATGAGCAGTTCTTC. The variable domain in full, completed from reference TRBV9 and TRBJ2-1, reads DSGVTQTPKHLITATGQRVTLRCSPRSGDLSVYWYQQSLDQGLQFLIQYYNGEERAKGNILERFSAQQFPDLHSELNLSSLELGDSALYFCASSVGSSYNEQFFGPGTRLTVL.

The V gene is TRBV7-9, the J gene TRBJ2-7, with D tentatively TRBD1 or TRBD2 (5 bases each). Trimming left V 0 bases short and J 5 bases short, with 17 bases between. Germline V lookup: CDR1 SEHNR, CDR2 FQNEAQ (reference sequence). This CDR3 comprises 16 residues. The CDR3 reads CASSLATYSVGDEQYF. CDR3 sequence (DNA): TGTGCCAGCAGCTTAGCGACGTACAGTGTGGGGGACGAGCAGTACTTC. The variable domain in full, completed from reference TRBV7-9 and TRBJ2-7, reads DTGVSQNPRHKITKRGQNVTFRCDPISEHNRLYWYRQTLGQGPEFLTYFQNEAQLEKSRLLSDRFSAERPKGSFSTLEIQRTEQGDSAMYLCASSLATYSVGDEQYFGPGTRLTVT.

J is TRBJ1-1 and V is TRBV7-2; 7 bases are shared with TRBD1. Germline V gene data show CDR1 as SGHTA and CDR2 as FQGNSA. The CDR3 covers 15 residues. J gave up 6 bases and V 1 base, and 8 bases lay outside the gene matches. The CDR3 sequence is CASSLEGAKLPEAFF. CDR3 coding DNA: TGTGCCAGCAGCTTAGAGGGGGCCAAGTTGCCTGAAGCTTTCTTT.

The chain uses TRBV10-3 and TRBJ1-5, with D perhaps matching TRBD1 (5 bases). The CDR3 runs to 18 residues. V lost 0 bases and J 4 bases, leaving 19 bases between the germline ends. Germline CDR1 is ENHRY and CDR2 is SYGVKD. The CDR3 loop is CAISESIWIMGRNQPQHF. The DNA of the CDR3 is TGTGCCATCAGTGAGTCGATCTGGATTATGGGGCGTAATCAGCCCCAGCATTTT.

The rearrangement uses TRBV5-1 and TRBJ1-5; maybe TRBD1 (5 bases). This CDR3 region has 14 residues. From germline, CDR1 is SGHRS and CDR2 YFSETQ. Between the trimmed V and J ends, which lost 1 base and 6 bases, there was a span of 11 bases. The CDR3, as DNA: TGCGCCAGCAGCTTGATGGGGGGGACTCAGCCCCAGCATTTT. Encoded protein: CASSLMGGTQPQHF.

The chain employs TRBV4-2 and TRBJ1-2; 10 bases align to TRBD1. The CDR3 totals 17 residues. The V gene's germline CDR1 is LGHNA and CDR2 YNFKEQ. V was pared by 1 base and J by 3 bases, with 8 bases of the junction left unmatched. The CDR3 loop is CASSQVPRQGADYGYTF. Here the CDR3 DNA reads TGTGCCAGCAGCCAAGTTCCCCGACAGGGGGCGGACTATGGCTACACCTTC.

V gene TRBV2 combines with J gene TRBJ2-7, with a tentative D call TRBD2 (6 bases). The CDR3 extends over 13 amino acids. CDR1 and CDR2 (germline): SNHLY, FYNNEI. V lost 4 bases and J 2 bases, leaving 9 bases between the germline ends. The chain's CDR3 is CASSVGLTYEQYF. For the CDR3, the DNA is TGTGCCAGCAGTGTGGGACTGACCTACGAGCAGTACTTC.

The J gene is TRBJ1-6, the V gene TRBV28, with D perhaps matching TRBD1 (5 bases). Germline-derived CDR1 and CDR2 are MDHEN and SYDVKM. The CDR3 is 13 residues long. The germline V and J ends were trimmed by 7 bases and 5 bases, with 9 bases remaining between them. CDR3 loop: CASTRQNNSPLHF. CDR3 sequence (DNA): TGTGCCAGCACCCGACAGAATAATTCACCCCTCCACTTT. Combining the CDR3 with reference TRBV28 and TRBJ1-6 gives the whole variable domain DVKVTQSSRYLVKRTGEKVFLECVQDMDHENMFWYRQDPGLGLRLIYFSYDVKMKEKGDIPEGYSVSREKKERFSLILESASTNQTSMYLCASTRQNNSPLHFGNGTRLTVT.

The DNA for the CDR3 is TGTGCCAGCACCCTCAGTAGCGGGGCCAATCAGCCCCAGCATTTT. Amino acid sequence: CASTLSSGANQPQHF. The chain uses TRBV7-2 and TRBJ1-5; tentatively, D is TRBD1 (5 bases). CDR3 size: 15 residues. The V gene's germline CDR1 is SGHTA and CDR2 FQGNSA. With 7 bases removed from V and 3 bases from J, the gap between germline ends came to 16 bases.

The rearrangement links TRBV6-2 or TRBV6-3 to TRBJ2-6; 7 bases agree with TRBD2. Losses at the gene ends were 2 bases for V and 0 bases for J; bases not matched to a gene: 16. This CDR3 comprises 21 residues. CDR1 MNHEY and CDR2 SVGEGT come from the germline V gene. The CDR3 coding sequence is TGTGCCAGCAGTTACCAGGGCGCGGGGGTCCCTACGTTCTCTGGGGCCAACGTCCTGACTTTC. Translation gives CASSYQGAGVPTFSGANVLTF.

The gene calls are TRBV6-5 and TRBJ1-6, with 10 bases identical to TRBD1. After removal of 4 bases from V and 10 bases from J, the junction contained 4 bases not matched to a gene. The germline gives CDR1 MNHEY, CDR2 SVGAGI. This CDR3 is built from 14 residues. The CDR3 spells CASSLDRGTSPLHF. The CDR3 region has the DNA TGTGCCAGCAGTTTGGACAGGGGGACGTCACCCCTCCACTTT.

The rearrangement uses TRBV7-8 and TRBJ2-7; D is undetermined. Trimming removed 5 bases at V and 7 bases at J, with 15 bases between. The V gene's germline CDR1 is SGHVS and CDR2 FQNEAQ. The CDR3 covers 13 residues. The CDR3: CASSPSQLREQYF. CDR3 DNA sequence: TGTGCCAGCAGCCCAAGCCAATTGAGGGAGCAGTACTTC.

The V call is TRBV6-5, the J call TRBJ2-7; D ambiguous. The CDR3 spans 15 residues. The V gene's germline CDR1 is MNHEY and CDR2 SVGAGI. Trimming left V 2 bases short and J 4 bases short, with 15 bases between. The CDR3: CASSYLGPSDYEQYF. For the CDR3, the DNA is TGTGCCAGCAGTTACCTCGGGCCTTCAGATTACGAGCAGTACTTC.

The V and J genes are TRBV29-1 and TRBJ1-1; D ambiguous. Germline values: CDR1 SQVTM, CDR2 ANQGSEA. The length of the CDR3 is 11 residues. The V gene lost 1 base and the J gene lost 1 base, with 1 base spanning the gap. In DNA, the CDR3 is TGCAGCGTTGAAGGGAACACTGAAGCTTTCTTT. Protein product: CSVEGNTEAFF.

This clone was detected a few times. The rearrangement links TRBV4-1 to TRBJ2-3; 9 positions agree with TRBD2. V lost 3 bases to trimming and J lost 2 bases; unmatched junction nucleotides: 15. Germline assignment: CDR1 MGHRA and CDR2 YSYEKL. This CDR3 spans 19 amino acids. The CDR3 DNA follows: TGCGCCAGCAGCCACCCCAGAGATTTAGCGGGAGTGATCACAGATACGCAGTATTTT. It specifies CASSHPRDLAGVITDTQYF.

V is TRBV3-1 (or the pseudogene TRBV3-2) and J is TRBJ2-1; TRBD1 matches 7 bases. The length of the CDR3 is 15 residues. Germline CDR1 is LGHDT and CDR2 is YNNKEL (reference sequence). J lost 4 bases, V lost 4 bases, and 7 bases had no gene match. The CDR3 DNA is TGTGCCAGCAGCCGGGGACAGAGTCTTTACAATGAGCAGTTCTTC. Its translation: CASSRGQSLYNEQFF.

The chain is built from TRBV30 and TRBJ2-5, with TRBD2 matching over 15 bases. J lost 2 bases, V lost 2 bases, and 6 bases had no gene match. The CDR3 runs to 17 residues. Per the germline V gene, CDR1 is GTSNPN and CDR2 is SVGIG (reference sequence). CDR3 loop: CAWSSGLAGGTQETQYF. The CDR3 DNA reads TGTGCCTGGAGTTCGGGACTAGCGGGGGGTACTCAAGAGACCCAGTACTTC.

V usage is TRBV6-1 and J usage is TRBJ2-5; 7 nucleotides agree with TRBD1. J gave up 3 bases and V 2 bases, and 3 bases lay outside the gene matches. CDR1 is MNHNS and CDR2 is SASEGT in the germline V gene. This CDR3 region has 14 residues. In DNA form, the CDR3 reads TGTGCCAGCAGTGAATCAGGGACAGAAGAGACCCAGTACTTC. Protein sequence: CASSESGTEETQYF.

The rearrangement links TRBV6-2 or TRBV6-3 to TRBJ1-1; D gene uncertain. Germline CDR1 reads MNHEY; CDR2 reads SVGEGT. Trimming took 2 bases from V and 2 from J, leaving 9 bases between them. This CDR3 contains 14 residues. CDR3 in amino acids: CASSYIRENTEAFF. CDR3 DNA: TGTGCCAGCAGTTACATCCGGGAAAACACTGAAGCTTTCTTT.

The chain links TRBV4-2 to TRBJ1-5; D is ambiguous. The V and J ends lost 3 bases and 5 bases respectively, with 8 bases between them. Per the germline V gene, CDR1 is LGHNA and CDR2 is YNFKEQ. There are 13 residues in the CDR3. In DNA, the CDR3 is TGTGCCAGCAGCCAGGAAACGGATCAGCCCCAGCATTTT. It codes for CASSQETDQPQHF.

The chain combines TRBV10-2 with TRBJ2-5; D ambiguous. In germline, CDR1 is WSHSY, CDR2 SAAADI. Deletions cut 0 bases from V and 9 bases from J, with 11 bases between. The CDR3 totals 13 residues. CDR3 amino acids: CASSESVIGSQYF. In DNA form, the CDR3 reads TGCGCCAGCAGTGAGTCGGTCATAGGGTCCCAGTACTTC.

The chain employs TRBV13 and TRBJ2-7, with a weak D call TRBD2 (5 bases). The germline gives CDR1 PRHDT, CDR2 FYEKMQ (reference sequence). The CDR3 length is 14 residues. The V and J ends lost 9 bases and 0 bases respectively, with 15 bases between them. CDR3 amino acids: CASTPRGSSYEQYF. In DNA form, the CDR3 reads TGTGCCAGTACGCCTCGGGGTAGCTCCTACGAGCAGTACTTC. Full variable domain (remainder filled in from reference TRBV13 and TRBJ2-7): AAGVIQSPRHLIKEKRETATLKCYPIPRHDTVYWYQQGPGQDPQFLISFYEKMQSDKGSIPDRFSAQQFSDYHSELNMSSLELGDSALYFCASTPRGSSYEQYFGPGTRLTVT.

This clone was found once. V usage is TRBV21-1 and J usage is TRBJ1-2. TRBV21-1 is designated a pseudogene. CDR3 length equals 15 residues. CDR3 coding DNA: TGTGCCAGCAGCTGTCAAGATCAGGGAGGCTTTGGCTACACCTTC. Amino acids: CASSCQDQGGFGYTF.